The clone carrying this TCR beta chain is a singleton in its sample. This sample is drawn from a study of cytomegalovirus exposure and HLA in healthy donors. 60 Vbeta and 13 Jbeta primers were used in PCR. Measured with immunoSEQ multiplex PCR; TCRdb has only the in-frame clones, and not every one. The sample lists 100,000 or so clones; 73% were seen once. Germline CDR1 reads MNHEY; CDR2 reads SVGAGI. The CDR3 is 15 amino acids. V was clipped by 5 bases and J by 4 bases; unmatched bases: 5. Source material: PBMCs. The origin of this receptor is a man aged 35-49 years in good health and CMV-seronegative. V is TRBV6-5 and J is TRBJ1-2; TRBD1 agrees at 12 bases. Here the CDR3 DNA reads TGTGCCAGCAGTACAGGGACAGGGGGCTTCTATGGCTACACCTTC. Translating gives CASSTGTGGFYGYTF.